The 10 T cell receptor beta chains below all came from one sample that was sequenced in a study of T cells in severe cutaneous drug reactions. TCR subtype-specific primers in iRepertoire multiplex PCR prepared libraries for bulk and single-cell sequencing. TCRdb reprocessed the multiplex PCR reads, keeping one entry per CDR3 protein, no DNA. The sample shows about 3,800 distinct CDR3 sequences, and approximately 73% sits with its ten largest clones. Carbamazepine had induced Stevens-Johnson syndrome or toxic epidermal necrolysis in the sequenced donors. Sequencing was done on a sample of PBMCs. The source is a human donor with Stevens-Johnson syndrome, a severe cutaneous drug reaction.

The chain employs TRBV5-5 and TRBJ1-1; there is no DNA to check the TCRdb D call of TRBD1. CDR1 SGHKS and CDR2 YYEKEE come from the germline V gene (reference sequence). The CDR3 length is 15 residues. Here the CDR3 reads CASSLAGGRNTEAFF.

The CDR3 protein is CASSSGDGGNEQFF. The chain uses TRBV6-4 and TRBJ2-1; the TRBD1 assignment by TCRdb is unverifiable without DNA. The germline CDR1 and CDR2 sequences are MRHNA and SNTAGT. CDR3 length equals 14 residues.

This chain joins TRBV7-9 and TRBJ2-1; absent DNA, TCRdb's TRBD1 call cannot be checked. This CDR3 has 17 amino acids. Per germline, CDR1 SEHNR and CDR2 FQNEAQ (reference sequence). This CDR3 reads CASSLVGPDSPGIEQFF.

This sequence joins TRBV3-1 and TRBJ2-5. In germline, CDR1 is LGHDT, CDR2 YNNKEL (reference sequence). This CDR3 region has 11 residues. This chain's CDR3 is CASSPGGAQYF.

CDR3 loop: CAISRRELAGVDTQYF. The chain has TRBV10-3 and TRBJ2-3; no DNA is available, so the TRBD2 call from TCRdb remains unchecked. The CDR3 sequence is 16 residues long. Germline CDR1 is ENHRY and CDR2 is SYGVKD.

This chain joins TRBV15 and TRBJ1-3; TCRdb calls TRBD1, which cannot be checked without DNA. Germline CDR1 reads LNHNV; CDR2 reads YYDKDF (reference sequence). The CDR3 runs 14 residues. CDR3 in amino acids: CATSTGASGNTIYF.

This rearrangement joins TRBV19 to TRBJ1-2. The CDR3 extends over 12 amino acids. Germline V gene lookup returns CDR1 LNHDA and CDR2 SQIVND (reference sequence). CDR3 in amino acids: CASREDLYGYTF.

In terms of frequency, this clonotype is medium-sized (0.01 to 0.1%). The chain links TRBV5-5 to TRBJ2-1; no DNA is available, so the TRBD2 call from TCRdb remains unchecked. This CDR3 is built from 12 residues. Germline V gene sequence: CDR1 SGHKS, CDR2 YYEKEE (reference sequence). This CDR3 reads CASTKQENEQFF.

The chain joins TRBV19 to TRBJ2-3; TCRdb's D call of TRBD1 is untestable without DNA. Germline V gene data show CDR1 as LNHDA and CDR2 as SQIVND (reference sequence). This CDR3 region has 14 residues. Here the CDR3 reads CASSRGGGTDTQYF.

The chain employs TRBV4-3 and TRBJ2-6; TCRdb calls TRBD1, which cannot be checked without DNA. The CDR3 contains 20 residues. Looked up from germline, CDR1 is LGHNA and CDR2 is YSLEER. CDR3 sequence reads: CASSRSGGAGYGSGANVLTF.